These T cell receptor beta chains were read from a single sample in a study of early T cells in non-severe SARS-CoV-2 infection. TCRdb passed the 5' RACE reads through MiXCR, listing each CDR3 protein once. This table has roughly 90,000 distinct CDR3 sequences, about 14% appearing once. Sequencing was carried out using whole blood. The receptors shown here come from an adult who was a healthcare worker with PCR-confirmed SARS-CoV-2 infection or an uninfected control (not recorded which). The CDR3 runs from the conserved cysteine through the conserved F or W. The order of the fields is V gene, clone size, D gene, J gene, CDR3 protein, CDR3 DNA. D genes are given only for firm matches. Where a row states a size, it is once, few, many or the class of an expanded clone; other rows omit it.

V gene: TRBV27
clone size: many
D gene: NA
J gene: TRBJ1-6
CDR3 protein: CASRPAGQPLHF
CDR3 DNA: TGTGCCAGCAGGCCCGCCGGACAGCCCCTCCACTTT

V gene: TRBV30
clone size: few
D gene: NA
J gene: TRBJ2-7
CDR3 protein: CAWKEGYEQYF
CDR3 DNA: TGTGCCTGGAAAGAAGGCTACGAGCAGTACTTC

V gene: TRBV10-2
clone size: many
D gene: NA
J gene: TRBJ2-3
CDR3 protein: CASTYTDTQYF
CDR3 DNA: TGCGCCAGCACTTACACAGATACGCAGTATTTT

V gene: TRBV6-5
clone size: few
D gene: NA
J gene: TRBJ2-2
CDR3 protein: CASSRGSPNTGELFF
CDR3 DNA: TGTGCCAGCAGTCGGGGCAGCCCGAACACCGGGGAGCTGTTTTTT

V gene: TRBV29-1
clone size: few
D gene: NA
J gene: TRBJ2-3
CDR3 protein: CSVDDLFGDTQYF
CDR3 DNA: TGCAGCGTTGACGACCTCTTTGGAGATACGCAGTATTTT

V gene: TRBV29-1
clone size: NA
D gene: NA
J gene: TRBJ1-1
CDR3 protein: CSVGQGITEAFF
CDR3 DNA: TGCAGCGTTGGGCAGGGCATTACTGAAGCTTTCTTT

V gene: TRBV6-1
clone size: few
D gene: TRBD1
J gene: TRBJ1-2
CDR3 protein: CASSDGTVTNYGYTF
CDR3 DNA: TGTGCCAGCAGTGACGGGACAGTCACTAACTATGGCTACACCTTC

V gene: TRBV3-1
clone size: few
D gene: NA
J gene: TRBJ1-2
CDR3 protein: CASRGTGRGSYGYTF
CDR3 DNA: TGTGCCAGCAGGGGAACTGGACGAGGTTCCTATGGCTACACCTTC

V gene: TRBV5-4
clone size: few
D gene: TRBD1
J gene: TRBJ2-7
CDR3 protein: CASSPGGTGNEQYF
CDR3 DNA: TGTGCCAGCAGTCCCGGCGGGACAGGTAACGAGCAGTACTTC

V gene: TRBV19
clone size: few
D gene: TRBD1
J gene: TRBJ1-5
CDR3 protein: CASSSTGQGRNQPQHF
CDR3 DNA: TGTGCCAGTAGTTCAACCGGACAGGGTCGCAATCAGCCCCAGCATTTT

V gene: TRBV27
clone size: many
D gene: TRBD2
J gene: TRBJ2-4
CDR3 protein: CASRGSSGGNIQYF
CDR3 DNA: TGTGCCAGCAGGGGGTCAAGCGGGGGAAACATTCAGTACTTC

V gene: TRBV5-1
clone size: many
D gene: NA
J gene: TRBJ2-1
CDR3 protein: CASSLAPQTQSNEQFF
CDR3 DNA: TGCGCCAGCAGCTTGGCGCCCCAAACACAAAGCAATGAGCAGTTCTTC

V gene: TRBV20-1
clone size: NA
D gene: NA
J gene: TRBJ2-7
CDR3 protein: CSARDSTRTVSYEQYF
CDR3 DNA: TGCAGTGCTAGAGATAGTACCAGGACGGTCTCCTACGAGCAGTACTTC

V gene: TRBV20-1
clone size: NA
D gene: NA
J gene: TRBJ2-1
CDR3 protein: CSATRQPSYNEQFF
CDR3 DNA: TGCAGTGCGACCCGACAGCCCTCCTACAATGAGCAGTTCTTC

V gene: TRBV28
clone size: few
D gene: NA
J gene: TRBJ1-5
CDR3 protein: CASSLAHGGRGRQPQHF
CDR3 DNA: TGTGCCAGCAGTTTAGCGCATGGCGGCAGGGGAAGACAGCCCCAGCATTTT

V gene: TRBV12-3/TRBV12-4
clone size: NA
D gene: NA
J gene: TRBJ2-3
CDR3 protein: CASSLGGTSTDTQYF
CDR3 DNA: TGTGCCAGCAGTTTAGGTGGGACTAGCACAGATACGCAGTATTTT

V gene: TRBV11-2
clone size: NA
D gene: TRBD1
J gene: TRBJ2-5
CDR3 protein: CASSLGTGIETQYF
CDR3 DNA: TGTGCCAGCAGCTTAGGGACAGGAATAGAGACCCAGTACTTC

V gene: TRBV12-5
clone size: many
D gene: TRBD2
J gene: TRBJ2-7
CDR3 protein: CASGLGGREYEQYF
CDR3 DNA: TGTGCTAGTGGTTTGGGCGGGAGGGAGTACGAGCAGTACTTC

V gene: TRBV9
clone size: many
D gene: NA
J gene: TRBJ1-2
CDR3 protein: CASSADSHGYTF
CDR3 DNA: TGTGCCAGCAGCGCCGACAGCCATGGCTACACCTTC

V gene: TRBV7-2
clone size: NA
D gene: NA
J gene: TRBJ2-5
CDR3 protein: CASSLPLLQTQYF
CDR3 DNA: TGTGCCAGCAGCTTACCCCTCCTTCAGACCCAGTACTTC

V gene: TRBV6-2/TRBV6-3
clone size: once
D gene: TRBD1
J gene: TRBJ2-1
CDR3 protein: CASSNQVTYGGTGYNEQFF
CDR3 DNA: TGTGCCAGCAGCAACCAGGTAACATACGGCGGGACAGGTTACAATGAGCAGTTCTTC

V gene: TRBV20-1
clone size: NA
D gene: NA
J gene: TRBJ1-1
CDR3 protein: CSAKRGDLNTEAFF
CDR3 DNA: TGCAGTGCCAAGAGGGGGGACCTGAACACTGAAGCTTTCTTT

V gene: TRBV11-2
clone size: NA
D gene: NA
J gene: TRBJ2-7
CDR3 protein: CASSPQSGNYEQYF
CDR3 DNA: TGTGCCAGCAGCCCCCAGTCGGGGAACTACGAGCAGTACTTC

V gene: TRBV11-2
clone size: many
D gene: NA
J gene: TRBJ2-1
CDR3 protein: CASSPALPNNEQFF
CDR3 DNA: TGTGCCAGCAGCCCAGCTTTGCCTAACAATGAGCAGTTCTTC

V gene: TRBV3-1
clone size: many
D gene: NA
J gene: TRBJ1-2
CDR3 protein: CASSQDQGLVGYTF
CDR3 DNA: TGTGCCAGCAGCCAAGATCAGGGTTTGGTTGGCTACACCTTC

V gene: TRBV19
clone size: many
D gene: TRBD2
J gene: TRBJ2-1
CDR3 protein: CASRGGKYNEQFF
CDR3 DNA: TGTGCCAGTCGGGGAGGGAAATACAATGAGCAGTTCTTC

V gene: TRBV29-1
clone size: few
D gene: TRBD1
J gene: TRBJ2-7
CDR3 protein: CSVEQGAGEQYF
CDR3 DNA: TGCAGCGTTGAACAGGGGGCCGGCGAGCAGTACTTC

V gene: TRBV7-9
clone size: many
D gene: NA
J gene: TRBJ2-7
CDR3 protein: CASRPEGTSEQYF
CDR3 DNA: TGTGCCAGCAGGCCGGAGGGAACAAGCGAGCAGTACTTC

V gene: TRBV2
clone size: NA
D gene: TRBD2
J gene: TRBJ2-3
CDR3 protein: CASRVRTSDLFF
CDR3 DNA: TGTGCCAGCAGGGTGAGGACTAGCGACCTCTTCTTT

V gene: TRBV18
clone size: many
D gene: NA
J gene: TRBJ1-4
CDR3 protein: CASSPGLDEKLFF
CDR3 DNA: TGTGCCAGCTCACCAGGTCTTGATGAAAAACTGTTTTTT

V gene: TRBV20-1
clone size: NA
D gene: NA
J gene: TRBJ2-7
CDR3 protein: CSARVRGLTYEQYF
CDR3 DNA: TGCAGTGCTAGAGTGCGGGGCTTGACCTACGAGCAGTACTTC

V gene: TRBV2
clone size: NA
D gene: NA
J gene: TRBJ1-1
CDR3 protein: CATSDLDNLNTEAFF
CDR3 DNA: TGTGCCACCTCCGACCTGGACAACCTGAACACTGAAGCTTTCTTT

V gene: TRBV5-1
clone size: few
D gene: TRBD1
J gene: TRBJ2-7
CDR3 protein: CASSFLTGGVLYEQYF
CDR3 DNA: TGCGCCAGCAGCTTCCTGACAGGGGGCGTTTTGTACGAGCAGTACTTC

V gene: TRBV30
clone size: many
D gene: NA
J gene: TRBJ2-5
CDR3 protein: CAWSVHRTAQETQYF
CDR3 DNA: TGTGCCTGGAGTGTACACCGGACAGCCCAAGAGACCCAGTACTTC

V gene: TRBV9
clone size: NA
D gene: TRBD2
J gene: TRBJ2-7
CDR3 protein: CASSATSGGDF
CDR3 DNA: TGTGCCAGCAGCGCGACTAGCGGGGGGGACTTC

V gene: TRBV7-3
clone size: NA
D gene: TRBD2
J gene: TRBJ2-5
CDR3 protein: CASSLLGGRGETQYF
CDR3 DNA: TGTGCCAGCAGCTTACTCGGCGGGAGAGGCGAGACCCAGTACTTC

V gene: TRBV10-3
clone size: few
D gene: NA
J gene: TRBJ1-2
CDR3 protein: CAISGTGSGGPGYTF
CDR3 DNA: TGTGCCATCAGTGGCACTGGATCCGGGGGGCCGGGCTACACCTTC

V gene: TRBV15
clone size: few
D gene: NA
J gene: TRBJ2-7
CDR3 protein: CATSLGAREYEQYF
CDR3 DNA: TGTGCCACCTCCTTAGGGGCAAGGGAGTACGAGCAGTACTTC

V gene: TRBV2
clone size: many
D gene: TRBD2
J gene: TRBJ2-5
CDR3 protein: CASRGLWETQYF
CDR3 DNA: TGTGCCAGCAGGGGACTATGGGAGACCCAGTACTTC

V gene: TRBV24-1
clone size: NA
D gene: NA
J gene: TRBJ2-3
CDR3 protein: CATSGADTDTQYF
CDR3 DNA: TGTGCCACCAGTGGGGCAGACACAGATACGCAGTATTTT

V gene: TRBV7-9
clone size: few
D gene: NA
J gene: TRBJ2-7
CDR3 protein: CASSSRHIPGGEQYF
CDR3 DNA: TGTGCCAGCAGCTCCCGACACATCCCCGGGGGCGAGCAGTACTTC

V gene: TRBV28
clone size: NA
D gene: NA
J gene: TRBJ2-7
CDR3 protein: CASSYDGTHEQYF
CDR3 DNA: TGTGCCAGCAGCTATGACGGGACCCACGAGCAGTACTTC

V gene: TRBV18
clone size: few
D gene: NA
J gene: TRBJ2-1
CDR3 protein: CASSPPSGAKRGNEQFF
CDR3 DNA: TGTGCCAGCTCACCACCGTCGGGGGCAAAGAGGGGAAATGAGCAGTTCTTC

V gene: TRBV2
clone size: many
D gene: NA
J gene: TRBJ2-7
CDR3 protein: CASLGLSLYEQYF
CDR3 DNA: TGTGCCAGCCTCGGACTTTCTCTCTACGAGCAGTACTTC

V gene: TRBV27
clone size: many
D gene: NA
J gene: TRBJ2-1
CDR3 protein: CASSLDFTSYNEQFF
CDR3 DNA: TGTGCCAGCAGTTTGGACTTCACCTCCTACAATGAGCAGTTCTTC

V gene: TRBV7-2
clone size: few
D gene: TRBD2
J gene: TRBJ2-1
CDR3 protein: CASSRLLLSSGGTSNEQFF
CDR3 DNA: TGTGCCAGCAGCCGACTCCTTCTCTCTAGCGGGGGTACGAGTAATGAGCAGTTCTTC

V gene: TRBV20-1
clone size: many
D gene: TRBD1
J gene: TRBJ2-7
CDR3 protein: CSASRSGGAYEQYF
CDR3 DNA: TGCAGTGCTAGTCGGTCAGGGGGCGCCTACGAGCAGTACTTC

V gene: TRBV20-1
clone size: few
D gene: NA
J gene: TRBJ2-5
CDR3 protein: CSAVITQETQYF
CDR3 DNA: TGCAGTGCGGTCATAACCCAAGAGACCCAGTACTTC

V gene: TRBV11-2
clone size: few
D gene: NA
J gene: TRBJ2-7
CDR3 protein: CASSRRGLRDHEQYF
CDR3 DNA: TGTGCCAGCAGCCGTCGGGGCCTCAGGGACCACGAGCAGTACTTC

V gene: TRBV6-2/TRBV6-3
clone size: NA
D gene: NA
J gene: TRBJ2-2
CDR3 protein: CASKRGVESEELFF
CDR3 DNA: TGTGCCAGCAAACGAGGGGTAGAGTCGGAGGAGCTGTTTTTT

V gene: TRBV7-9
clone size: few
D gene: NA
J gene: TRBJ2-1
CDR3 protein: CASSQWLEQFF
CDR3 DNA: TGTGCCAGCAGCCAGTGGCTTGAGCAGTTCTTC

V gene: TRBV6-5
clone size: NA
D gene: TRBD2
J gene: TRBJ2-5
CDR3 protein: CASSSFLAGSETQYF
CDR3 DNA: TGTGCCAGCAGTTCCTTTTTAGCGGGATCAGAGACCCAGTACTTC

V gene: TRBV9
clone size: NA
D gene: NA
J gene: TRBJ1-1
CDR3 protein: CASSVGDGRNTEAFF
CDR3 DNA: TGTGCCAGCAGCGTAGGGGACGGTAGGAACACTGAAGCTTTCTTT

V gene: TRBV20-1
clone size: NA
D gene: NA
J gene: TRBJ2-5
CDR3 protein: CSARDIQAQETQYF
CDR3 DNA: TGCAGTGCTAGAGATATCCAGGCCCAAGAGACCCAGTACTTC

V gene: TRBV5-1
clone size: few
D gene: NA
J gene: TRBJ2-7
CDR3 protein: CASSPYNKVSYEQYF
CDR3 DNA: TGCGCCAGCAGCCCCTATAACAAGGTCTCCTACGAGCAGTACTTC

V gene: TRBV18
clone size: NA
D gene: NA
J gene: TRBJ2-5
CDR3 protein: CASSRDSGRTQYF
CDR3 DNA: TGTGCCAGCTCACGGGACTCGGGGAGGACCCAGTACTTC

V gene: TRBV5-1
clone size: NA
D gene: TRBD2
J gene: TRBJ2-7
CDR3 protein: CASSSYKSSGGDEQYF
CDR3 DNA: TGCGCCAGCAGCTCCTATAAATCTAGCGGGGGAGACGAGCAGTACTTC